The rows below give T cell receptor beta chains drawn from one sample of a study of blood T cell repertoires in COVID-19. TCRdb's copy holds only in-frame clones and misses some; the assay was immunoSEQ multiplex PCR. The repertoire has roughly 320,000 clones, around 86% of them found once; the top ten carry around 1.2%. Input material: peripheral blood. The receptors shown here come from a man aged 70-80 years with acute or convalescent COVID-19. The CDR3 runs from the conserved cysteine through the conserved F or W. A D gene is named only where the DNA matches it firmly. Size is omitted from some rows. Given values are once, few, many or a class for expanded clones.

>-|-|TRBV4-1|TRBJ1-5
TGCGCCAGCAGCCAATACCCTGGGACACTGAGGGACAATCAGCCCCAGCATTTT
CASSQYPGTLRDNQPQHF
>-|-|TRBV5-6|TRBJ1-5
TGTGCCAGCAGCTTGGCACAATCGAGCAGGCAGCCCCAGCATTTT
CASSLAQSSRQPQHF
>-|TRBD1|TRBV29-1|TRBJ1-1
TGCAGCGGGTTGACAGGGGCAGGCGCTTTCTTT
CSGLTGAGAFF
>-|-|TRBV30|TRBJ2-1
TGTGCCTGGGGACGACTGCTATACGAGCAGTTCTTC
CAWGRLLYEQFF
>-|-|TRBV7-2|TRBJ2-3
TGTGCCAGCAGCCAACCTAGTACAGATACGCAGTATTTT
CASSQPSTDTQYF
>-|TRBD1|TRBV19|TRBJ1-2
TGTGCCAGTAGTATGCAGTCCGGGACAGGGCTGTATGGCTACACCTTC
CASSMQSGTGLYGYTF
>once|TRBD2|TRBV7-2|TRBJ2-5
TGTGCCAGCAGCATCACTAGCGCGAAAGAGACCCAGTACTTC
CASSITSAKETQYF
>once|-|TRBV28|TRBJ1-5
TGTGCCAGCAGTTCGGACAGCCTTAGCAATCAGCCCCAGCATTTT
CASSSDSLSNQPQHF
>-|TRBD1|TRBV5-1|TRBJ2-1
TGCGCCAGCAGCTTGGCACCGGGACAGGGAACCTACAATGAGCAGTTCTTC
CASSLAPGQGTYNEQFF
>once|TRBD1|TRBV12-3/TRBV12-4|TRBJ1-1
TGTGCCAGCACCCAGGGGGGCACTGAAGCTTTCTTT
CASTQGGTEAFF
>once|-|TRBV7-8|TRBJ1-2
TGTGCCAGCAGCTTAGCCGTCCAGGCGTATGGCTACACCTTC
CASSLAVQAYGYTF
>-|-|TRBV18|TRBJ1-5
TGTGCCAGCTCCCCCGGGGGCAATCAGCCCCAGCATTTT
CASSPGGNQPQHF
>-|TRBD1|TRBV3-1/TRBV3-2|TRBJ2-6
TGTGCCAGCAGCCAAGATCGGCAGGGGGCGCACTCTGGGGCCAACGTCCTGACTTTC
CASSQDRQGAHSGANVLTF
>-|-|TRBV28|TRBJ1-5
TGTGCCAGCAGTTTATCTGGGCAGGGATACAATCAGCCCCAGCATTTT
CASSLSGQGYNQPQHF
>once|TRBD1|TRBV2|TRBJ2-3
TGTGCCAGCAGTGAGGGACAGGGGCTCACAGATACGCAGTATTTT
CASSEGQGLTDTQYF
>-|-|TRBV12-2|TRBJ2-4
TGTGCAACGAAGCTAGCGGGGGTTTCCAAAAACATTCAGTACTTC
CATKLAGVSKNIQYF
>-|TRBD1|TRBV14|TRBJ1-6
TGTGCCAGCAGCCGGAGACAGGGCCAATATAATTCACCCCTCCACTTT
CASSRRQGQYNSPLHF
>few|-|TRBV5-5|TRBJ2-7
TGTGCCAGCAGCTTGGCGGCAGGGGTTTGGTACGAGCAGTACTTC
CASSLAAGVWYEQYF
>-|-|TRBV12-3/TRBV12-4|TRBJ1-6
TGTGCCAGCAGATTCAACGGAGATTCACCCCTCCACTTT
CASRFNGDSPLHF
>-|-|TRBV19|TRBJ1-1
TGTGCCAGTAGTCCCCGGGGGGGGGCCGTCACTGAAGCTTTCTTT
CASSPRGGAVTEAFF
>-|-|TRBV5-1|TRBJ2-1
TGCGCCAGCAGCTTCGGCGGACTCAATGAGCAGTTCTTC
CASSFGGLNEQFF
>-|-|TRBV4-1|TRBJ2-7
TGCGCCAGCAGCCAAGACTGGGCTCATGAAACATACTACGAGCAGTACTTC
CASSQDWAHETYYEQYF
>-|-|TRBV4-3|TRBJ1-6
TGCGCCAGCAGCCAAGGCCAGAGGAATTCACCCCTCCACTTT
CASSQGQRNSPLHF
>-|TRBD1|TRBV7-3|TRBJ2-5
TGTGCCAGCAGTAAGGGGGCCCAAGAGACCCAGTACTTC
CASSKGAQETQYF
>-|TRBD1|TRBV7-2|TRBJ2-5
TGTGCCAGCAGCTGGACAGGGCTAGCGCTAGGGGAGACCCAGTACTTC
CASSWTGLALGETQYF
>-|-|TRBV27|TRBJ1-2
TGTGCCAGCAGAGAGGGAAGGTCTGGCTACACCTTC
CASREGRSGYTF
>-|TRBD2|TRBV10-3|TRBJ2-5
TGTGCCATCAGTGAGACTAGCGGGGGCGCCGAGACCCAGTACTTC
CAISETSGGAETQYF
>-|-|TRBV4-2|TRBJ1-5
TGTGCCAGCAGCCAAGATGGTGCGTCCGCTCAGCCCCAGCATTTT
CASSQDGASAQPQHF
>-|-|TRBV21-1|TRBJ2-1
TGTGCCAGCAGCAAGGGGACAGCCACCGGGACTAGCGGGACCATCTCCTACAATGAGCAGTTCTTC
CASSKGTATGTSGTISYNEQFF
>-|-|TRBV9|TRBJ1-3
TGTGCCAGCAGCGCGGCGGGGGGTCGATCTGGAAACACCATATATTTT
CASSAAGGRSGNTIYF
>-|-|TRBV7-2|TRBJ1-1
TGTGCCAGCAGCGGGGTCTTAGGGGCCACTGAAGCTTTCTTT
CASSGVLGATEAFF
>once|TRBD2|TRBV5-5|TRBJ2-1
TGTGCCAGCAGCTTGTCCCAGCGGGGGAGCTCCTACAATGAGCAGTTCTTC
CASSLSQRGSSYNEQFF
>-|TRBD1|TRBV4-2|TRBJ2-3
TGTGCCAGCAGCCAAGAGGTACAGGGGTTCGGTACAGATACGCAGTATTTT
CASSQEVQGFGTDTQYF
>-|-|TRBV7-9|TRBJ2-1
TGTGCCAGCAGCACCCTAGGGCTAGCTTACAATGAGCAGTTCTTC
CASSTLGLAYNEQFF
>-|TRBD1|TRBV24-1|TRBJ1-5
TGTGCCACCAGCCAGGGGGGCCCCAATCAGCCCCAGCATTTT
CATSQGGPNQPQHF
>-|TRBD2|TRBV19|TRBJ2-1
TGTGCCAGTAGTCCTAGACTAGCGGGGTTGCAGTTCTTC
CASSPRLAGLQFF
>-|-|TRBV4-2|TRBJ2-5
TGTGCCAGCAGCCAAGATACGGGGGTTCAGACCCAGTACTTC
CASSQDTGVQTQYF
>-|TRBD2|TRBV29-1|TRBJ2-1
TGCAGCGTCACTAGCGGGAGGACCTACAATGAGCAGTTCTTC
CSVTSGRTYNEQFF
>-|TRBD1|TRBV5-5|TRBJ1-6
TGTGCCAGCAGCTCGGCAGGGGGTAATTCACCCCTCCACTTT
CASSSAGGNSPLHF
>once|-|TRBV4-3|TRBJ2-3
TGCGCCAGCAGCCAACGATTTACTAGCACAGATACGCAGTATTTT
CASSQRFTSTDTQYF
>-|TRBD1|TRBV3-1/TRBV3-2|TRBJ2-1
TGTGCCAGCGATTTCCAGGGGGCTAATGAGCAGTTCTTC
CASDFQGANEQFF
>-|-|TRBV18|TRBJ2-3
TGTGCCAGCTCACCACAGGGGACAGATACGCAGTATTTT
CASSPQGTDTQYF
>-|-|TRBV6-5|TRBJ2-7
TGTGCCAGCAGCGGGTCGGGTTATGGGGAGCAGTACTTC
CASSGSGYGEQYF